The next 14 T cell receptor beta chains were all read from a single sample in a study of regulatory T cells in long-lasting Graves disease. The time point is: newly diagnosed GD, antithyroid drugs for less than 3 months. After RNA was extracted from PBMCs, the TCR library was made from it. The authors built TCR beta libraries using iRepertoire HTBI primers and Arm-PCR of CDR3 regions. Via MiXCR, TCRdb re-called the multiplex PCR reads, giving one row per CDR3 protein. The table lists 620,000 or so distinct CDR3 sequences, less than 20% of them singletons. The same data also went into a second study, on T cells in Graves' hyperthyroidism and ophthalmopathy.

The input for sequencing was peripheral blood mononuclear cells (PBMCs), taken at new diagnosis, from a patient treated with antithyroid drugs. The receptor set was obtained from a woman younger than 45 with Graves disease.

This chain uses TRBV28 with TRBJ1-3; 9 bases fit TRBD1. Per the germline V gene, CDR1 is MDHEN and CDR2 is SYDVKM. The CDR3 covers 18 residues. Unmatched junction bases numbered 12, after V lost 6 bases and J lost 0 bases. The CDR3 nucleotides read TGTGCCAGCAGGCCGGGACAGGGATTGATTGCCTCTGGAAACACCATATATTTT. This encodes CASRPGQGLIASGNTIYF.

This clonotype was picked up a small number of times. The chain links TRBV5-1 to TRBJ2-3; TRBD2 is a possible D gene (5 bases). Germline CDR1 and CDR2: SGHRS and YFSETQ. The CDR3 runs 15 residues. Trimming left V 4 bases short and J 6 bases short, with 18 bases between. CDR3 nucleotide sequence: TGCGCCAGCAGCCGGTCCCCCAGGACTGAGGATACGCAGTATTTT. Translating gives CASSRSPRTEDTQYF.

J is TRBJ1-2 and V is TRBV27, with D tentatively TRBD1 (5 bases). Looked up from germline, CDR1 is MNHEY and CDR2 is SMNVEV (reference sequence). The CDR3 consists of 15 residues. V was pared by 5 bases and J by 3 bases, with 16 bases between. The CDR3 bases are TGTGCCAGCAGTCAAGGGTGGGGGGTTGACTATGGCTACACCTTC. Amino acid sequence: CASSQGWGVDYGYTF.

The chain recombines TRBV7-3 with TRBJ2-1; D gene unclear. Trimming removed 5 bases at V and 12 bases at J, with 14 bases between. Germline values: CDR1 SGHTA, CDR2 FQGTGA. This CDR3 has 12 residues. The CDR3 DNA reads as TGTGCCAGCAGCCCGGACCGAAAAGTGCAGTTCTTC. The encoded protein is CASSPDRKVQFF.

There are many counts of this clonotype. The chain combines TRBV20-1 with TRBJ2-3; no clear D. V was shortened by 6 bases and J by 1 base, with 11 bases between the two germline ends. This CDR3 is built from 13 residues. Germline values: CDR1 DFQATT, CDR2 SNEGSKA (reference sequence). DNA for the CDR3: TGCAGTGCCCTGCTCGGAGGCACAGATACGCAGTATTTT. The encoded protein is CSALLGGTDTQYF.

This clonotype showed up just a few times. The J gene is TRBJ2-3, the V gene TRBV20-1; the D gene is possibly TRBD1 (6 bases). The V and J ends lost 6 bases and 7 bases respectively, with 23 bases between them. The germline CDR1 and CDR2 sequences are DFQATT and SNEGSKA (reference sequence). The CDR3 spans 15 residues. In DNA, the CDR3 is TGCAGTGCCCCGGACTCGCTCTACCAGGGGAATACGCAGTATTTT. Protein sequence: CSAPDSLYQGNTQYF.

V gene TRBV19 combines with J gene TRBJ2-5, with TRBD1 matching over 7 bases. The CDR3 length is 15 residues. The V segment lost 6 bases and the J segment 1 base; nucleotides outside the gene matches: 8. The V gene's germline CDR1 is LNHDA and CDR2 SQIVND (reference sequence). The CDR3 region has the DNA TGTGCCAGTAGAAAAATTACAGGGGCCCAAGAGACCCAGTACTTC. Translating gives CASRKITGAQETQYF.

As DNA, the CDR3 is TGTGCCAGCAGCTTTTATTCTAGCACAGATACGCAGTATTTT. Translation: CASSFYSSTDTQYF. The chain uses TRBV7-2 and TRBJ2-3; D gene uncertain. This CDR3 region has 14 residues. The V gene lost 3 bases and the J gene lost 0 bases, with 7 bases spanning the gap. CDR1 is SGHTA and CDR2 is FQGNSA in the germline V gene.

This clonotype was observed many times. The chain has TRBV12-3 or TRBV12-4 and TRBJ1-4; 7 bases align to TRBD1. V lost 5 bases, J lost 7 bases, and 7 bases stayed unmatched. This CDR3 region has 14 residues. CDR3 DNA sequence: TGTGCCAGCAGTACCCGACAGGGAGGTGAAAAACTGTTTTTT. This sequence encodes CASSTRQGGEKLFF.

This clonotype was seen only a few times. The rearrangement uses TRBV20-1 and TRBJ2-2, with D tentatively TRBD2 (5 bases). Germline lookup yields CDR1 DFQATT and CDR2 SNEGSKA (reference sequence). This CDR3 is built from 12 residues. The CDR3 reads CRTGRNTGELFF. CDR3 bases: TGCAGAACGGGAAGGAACACCGGGGAGCTGTTTTTT.

The chain joins TRBV20-1 to TRBJ2-7, with 10 positions matching TRBD2. J gave up 6 bases and V 3 bases, and 20 bases lay outside the gene matches. CDR1 and CDR2 (germline): DFQATT, SNEGSKA (reference sequence). The CDR3 extends over 18 amino acids. The CDR3 here is CSASGGAEREGLSGEQYF. The CDR3 DNA sequence: TGCAGTGCTAGTGGGGGTGCCGAGCGGGAGGGCCTATCTGGCGAGCAGTACTTC.

The rearrangement uses TRBV7-2 and TRBJ2-4; D is ambiguous. The V end was cut by 3 bases, the J end by 0 bases, with 9 bases between. This CDR3 is built from 15 residues. Looked up from germline, CDR1 is SGHTA and CDR2 is FQGNSA. CDR3 sequence reads: CASSFEYLAKNIQYF. The CDR3 DNA is TGTGCCAGCAGCTTTGAGTACCTAGCCAAAAACATTCAGTACTTC.

The V call is TRBV7-9, the J call TRBJ1-5; D not certain. Between the trimmed V and J ends, which lost 1 base and 8 bases, there was a span of 9 bases. Germline V gene sequence: CDR1 SEHNR, CDR2 FQNEAQ (reference sequence). CDR3 length: 13 amino acids. DNA for the CDR3: TGTGCCAGCAGCTTAGTGTATCTCGAGCCCCAGCATTTT. Protein product: CASSLVYLEPQHF.

This clonotype was seen only a few times. The chain joins TRBV11-2 to TRBJ2-7, with D possibly being TRBD2 (6 bases). The CDR3 runs to 16 residues. Germline assignment: CDR1 SGHAT and CDR2 FQNNGV. With 5 bases removed from V and 3 bases from J, the gap between germline ends came to 20 bases. The CDR3: CASSLVLGGGGYEQYF. The CDR3 bases are TGTGCCAGCAGCCTAGTTCTGGGAGGAGGTGGCTACGAGCAGTACTTC.